The 5 T cell receptor beta chains below all came from one sample that was sequenced in a study of cytomegalovirus exposure and HLA in healthy donors. With 60 Vbeta and 13 Jbeta primers, the PCR was carried out. Sequencing was performed with immunoSEQ multiplex PCR; in TCRdb, only in-frame clones are kept and a portion is missing. The table lists around 240,000 clones, more than 75% of them singletons. What was sequenced was PBMCs. All receptors come from a woman aged 40 to 50 in good health and CMV-seropositive.

This clone has just a few counts. The chain's CDR3 is CAWSKLNSNQPQHF. The CDR3 bases are TGTGCCTGGAGTAAACTGAATAGCAATCAGCCCCAGCATTTT. The rearrangement links TRBV30 to TRBJ1-5, with D unresolved. The CDR3 contains 14 residues. V lost 2 bases and J lost 0, with 8 bases in between. Germline V gives CDR1 GTSNPN, CDR2 SVGIG (reference sequence).

The rearrangement uses TRBV9 and TRBJ1-1; perhaps TRBD1 as D (5 bases). The germline V and J ends were trimmed by 0 bases and 0 bases, with 12 bases remaining between them. The V gene's germline CDR1 is SGDLS and CDR2 YYNGEE. This CDR3 contains 16 residues. CDR3 region: CASSVGGPTMNTEAFF. CDR3 in DNA: TGTGCCAGCAGCGTAGGGGGCCCCACCATGAACACTGAAGCTTTCTTT.

This chain joins TRBV30 and TRBJ2-5; perhaps TRBD2 as D (5 bases). V lost 0 bases to trimming and J lost 1 base, with 9 bases between them. This CDR3 is 14 amino acids long. Germline V gene lookup returns CDR1 GTSNPN and CDR2 SVGIG (reference sequence). CDR3 sequence: CAWSVAALQETQYF. DNA of the CDR3: TGTGCCTGGAGTGTAGCGGCACTCCAAGAGACCCAGTACTTC.

V is TRBV5-1 and J is TRBJ1-1; 7 bases match TRBD1. Trimming at V came to 2 bases and at J to 3 bases, leaving 1 base not matched to a gene. Germline CDR1 SGHRS, CDR2 YFSETQ. CDR3 length: 13 residues. As DNA, the CDR3 is TGCGCCAGCAGCTTCCAGGGGGACACTGAAGCTTTCTTT. Its translation is CASSFQGDTEAFF.

This rearrangement joins TRBV7-6 to TRBJ2-5, with D hard to call. This CDR3 has 14 residues. V was shortened by 1 base and J by 1 base, with 7 bases between the two germline ends. The germline V gene has CDR1 SGHVS and CDR2 FNYEAQ. The CDR3 DNA reads TGTGCCAGCAGCTTAGGGGCAGTCCAAGAGACCCAGTACTTC. Translated, it gives CASSLGAVQETQYF.